The rows below give T cell receptor beta chains drawn from one sample of a study of blood T cell repertoires in COVID-19. Only in-frame clones appear in the TCRdb table, and some are missing; sequencing was by immunoSEQ multiplex PCR. Of about 270,000 clones listed, around 88% are singletons. The sample was PBMCs or T cells enriched from blood (not recorded which). Every receptor here comes from a woman in her thirties or forties with acute COVID-19. CDR3s include the opening cysteine and the closing phenylalanine or tryptophan. The D gene is left open where the match is weak. Size is stated for part of the rows, as once, few or many counts, or as a class when the clone is expanded.

V gene,clone size,CDR3 length,D gene,J gene,CDR3 DNA,CDR3 protein
TRBV5-1,-,14,TRBD2,TRBJ2-1,TGCGCCAGCAGCTTGGTAGCGGGGGACAATGAGCAGTTCTTC,CASSLVAGDNEQFF
TRBV3-1/TRBV3-2,few,15,TRBD2,TRBJ2-3,TGTGCCAGCAGCCAAGGGACTAGCGGCACAGATACGCAGTATTTT,CASSQGTSGTDTQYF
TRBV9,-,14,-,TRBJ1-1,TGTGCCAGCAGCGTAGGCAGGGGGAACACTGAAGCTTTCTTT,CASSVGRGNTEAFF
TRBV9,-,15,-,TRBJ1-2,TGTGCCAGCAGCCTCCTTCCGGGACACGACTATGGCTACACCTTC,CASSLLPGHDYGYTF
TRBV11-3,-,17,TRBD2,TRBJ2-3,TGTGCCAGCAGCTTACGGAGAAGCGGGACTAGCACAGATACGCAGTATTTT,CASSLRRSGTSTDTQYF
TRBV12-3/TRBV12-4,-,13,TRBD2,TRBJ2-7,TGTGCCAGCAGTCCTAGCGGGAGGTACGAGCAGTACTTC,CASSPSGRYEQYF
TRBV12-5,-,15,TRBD1,TRBJ2-2,TGTGCTAGTGCCAAAGACAGGGTAGACACCGGGGAGCTGTTTTTT,CASAKDRVDTGELFF
TRBV7-9,once,14,-,TRBJ2-5,TGTGCCAGCAGCTTATTAGCGGACCAAGAGACCCAGTACTTC,CASSLLADQETQYF
TRBV6-5,-,15,-,TRBJ2-1,TGTGCCAGCAGCCCCTGGCGGATAAGTTACAATGAGCAGTTCTTC,CASSPWRISYNEQFF
TRBV7-3,-,14,-,TRBJ1-5,TGTGCCAGCAGCTCCGGACAGCCTAATCAGCCCCAGCATTTT,CASSSGQPNQPQHF
TRBV2,-,14,TRBD1,TRBJ1-4,TGTGCCAGCAGGAGGGACAGTGGGGGTGAAAAACTGTTTTTT,CASRRDSGGEKLFF